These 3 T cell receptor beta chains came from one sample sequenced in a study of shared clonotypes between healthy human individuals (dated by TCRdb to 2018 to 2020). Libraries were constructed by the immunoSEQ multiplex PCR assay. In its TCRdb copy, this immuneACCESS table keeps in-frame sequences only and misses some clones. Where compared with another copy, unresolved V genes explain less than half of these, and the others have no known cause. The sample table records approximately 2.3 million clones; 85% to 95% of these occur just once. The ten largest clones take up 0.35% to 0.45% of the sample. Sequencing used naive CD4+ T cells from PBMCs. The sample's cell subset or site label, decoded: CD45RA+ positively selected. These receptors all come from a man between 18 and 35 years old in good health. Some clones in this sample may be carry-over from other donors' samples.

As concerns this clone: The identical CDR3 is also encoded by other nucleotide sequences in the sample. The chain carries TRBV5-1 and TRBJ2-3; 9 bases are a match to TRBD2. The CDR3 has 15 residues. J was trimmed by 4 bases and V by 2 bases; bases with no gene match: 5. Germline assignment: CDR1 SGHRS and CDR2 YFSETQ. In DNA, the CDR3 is TGCGCCAGCAGCTTCTTGGCGGGAGGGTCAGATACGCAGTATTTT. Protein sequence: CASSFLAGGSDTQYF.

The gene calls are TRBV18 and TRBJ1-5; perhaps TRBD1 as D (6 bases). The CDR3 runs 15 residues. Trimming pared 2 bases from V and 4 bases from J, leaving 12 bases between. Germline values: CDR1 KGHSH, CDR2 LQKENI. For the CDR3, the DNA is TGTGCCAGCTCACCAATGGGGGGCTGGAATCAGCCCCAGCATTTT. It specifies CASSPMGGWNQPQHF.

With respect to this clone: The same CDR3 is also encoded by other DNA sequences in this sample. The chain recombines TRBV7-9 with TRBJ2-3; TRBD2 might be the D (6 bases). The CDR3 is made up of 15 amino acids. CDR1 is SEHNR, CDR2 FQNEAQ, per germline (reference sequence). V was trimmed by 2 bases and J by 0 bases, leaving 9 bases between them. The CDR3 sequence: CASSLRGSSTDTQYF. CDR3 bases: TGTGCCAGCAGCTTACGGGGGTCTAGCACAGATACGCAGTATTTT.